A single sample gave rise to the 11 T cell receptor beta chains below, sequenced in a study of CD8+ T cells in alopecia areata. Reverse transcription of extracted RNA yielded cDNA, which provided the sequencing template. Generated by immunoSEQ multiplex PCR, the TCRdb table keeps only in-frame clones and is missing some. The data contain a few hundred thousand clones, roughly 40% of them singletons. Described treatment: oral pan-JAK inhibitor, 5-10 mg twice daily. Sequenced material: CD4+ T cells sorted from blood, taken at approximately week 36, from a patient treated with tofacitinib. These receptors were collected from a human donor with alopecia areata.

V gene TRBV28 combines with J gene TRBJ2-7, with D unclear. Looked up from germline, CDR1 is MDHEN and CDR2 is SYDVKM. The CDR3 has 14 amino acids. V was shortened by 5 bases and J by 1 base, with 12 bases between the two germline ends. The CDR3 DNA reads as TGTGCCAGCAGTCCCCCCGTTGGATCCTACGAGCAGTACTTC. Protein product: CASSPPVGSYEQYF.

This clone was observed a handful of times. This chain uses TRBV29-1 with TRBJ2-1, with TRBD2 identical over 7 bases. Germline V gene sequence: CDR1 SQVTM, CDR2 ANQGSEA. CDR3 size: 17 residues. V shed 3 bases and J 0 bases; nucleotides not matched to a gene: 11. This CDR3 is CSVDRFWRENSYNEQFF. Here the CDR3 DNA reads TGCAGCGTTGATAGGTTCTGGCGGGAGAACTCCTACAATGAGCAGTTCTTC.

The rearrangement uses TRBV5-1 and TRBJ2-3, with 7 bases matching TRBD2. The CDR3 runs 15 residues. With V trimmed by 5 bases and J by 1 base, 7 bases remained unmatched. Germline-derived CDR1 and CDR2 are SGHRS and YFSETQ. The CDR3 protein is CASSEREGGTDTQYF. Here the CDR3 DNA reads TGCGCCAGCAGTGAGCGGGAAGGGGGCACAGATACGCAGTATTTT.

The CDR3 DNA reads TGTGCCAGCAGCCCTGGGACACTTTACCAAGAGACCCAGTACTTC. This gives the protein CASSPGTLYQETQYF. J is TRBJ2-5 and V is TRBV7-8; weak D call: TRBD1 (6 bases). Germline V gene sequence: CDR1 SGHVS, CDR2 FQNEAQ. V dropped 5 bases and J dropped 0 bases, with 13 bases sitting between them. This CDR3 spans 15 amino acids.

The chain has TRBV7-9 and TRBJ2-7; 9 bases map to TRBD2. J lost 4 bases, V lost 5 bases, and 15 bases had no gene match. CDR1 SEHNR and CDR2 FQNEAQ come from the germline V gene (reference sequence). CDR3 size: 17 residues. This CDR3 is CASSDSSSGRRSYEQYF. In nucleotides, the CDR3 is TGTGCCAGCAGCGACAGCAGTAGCGGGAGAAGGTCGTACGAGCAGTACTTC.

This clone appeared many times. V is TRBV19 and J is TRBJ2-7; D may be TRBD2 (6 bases). Germline values: CDR1 LNHDA, CDR2 SQIVND (reference sequence). This CDR3 region has 13 residues. V lost 5 bases to trimming and J lost 3 bases, with 11 bases between them. The CDR3 DNA follows: TGTGCCAGTAGTGGAGGGACCCACTACGAGCAGTACTTC. Translation: CASSGGTHYEQYF.

The rearrangement joins TRBV6-5 to TRBJ2-5; 12 nucleotides match TRBD2. The trim removed 5 bases at V and 4 bases at J, leaving 5 bases unmatched. Germline V CDR1 and CDR2: MNHEY, SVGAGI. The CDR3 is made up of 15 amino acids. CDR3 nucleotide sequence: TGTGCCAGCAGTACCCGACTAGCGGGAGTAGAGACCCAGTACTTC. Translated, it gives CASSTRLAGVETQYF.

The chain uses TRBV7-2 and TRBJ2-1; 7 bases align to TRBD2. Germline values: CDR1 SGHTA, CDR2 FQGNSA. Trimming took 5 bases from V and 3 from J; bases not matched to a gene: 7. The CDR3 runs to 15 residues. CDR3 sequence reads: CASSPQAGVYNEQFF. The DNA for the CDR3 is TGTGCCAGCAGCCCCCAGGCGGGAGTCTACAATGAGCAGTTCTTC.

The rearrangement uses TRBV27 and TRBJ1-1; D ambiguous. This CDR3 comprises 13 residues. The ends were cut back, 3 bases at V and 2 bases at J, with 7 bases in the middle. Germline V gene lookup returns CDR1 MNHEY and CDR2 SMNVEV (reference sequence). The CDR3 sequence is CASSFDKNTEAFF. In DNA, the CDR3 is TGTGCCAGCAGTTTCGACAAAAACACTGAAGCTTTCTTT.

Concerning this clone itself: This sample includes further DNA sequences coding for the same CDR3. CDR3 in amino acids: CASSSGRNTEAFF. For the CDR3, the DNA is TGTGCCAGCAGCTCGGGTAGGAACACTGAAGCTTTCTTT. The rearrangement uses TRBV7-2 and TRBJ1-1; D not resolved. V shed 4 bases and J shed 1 base, with 7 bases lying between them. Germline values: CDR1 SGHTA, CDR2 FQGNSA. This CDR3 comprises 13 residues.

The V call is TRBV7-2, the J call TRBJ2-7; a possible D gene is TRBD1 (6 bases). V lost 2 bases and J lost 6, with 11 bases in between. Germline V gene data show CDR1 as SGHTA and CDR2 as FQGNSA. The CDR3 contains 13 residues. The CDR3 spells CASSLQGKGEQYF. The CDR3 bases are TGTGCCAGCAGCTTACAGGGGAAGGGCGAGCAGTACTTC.